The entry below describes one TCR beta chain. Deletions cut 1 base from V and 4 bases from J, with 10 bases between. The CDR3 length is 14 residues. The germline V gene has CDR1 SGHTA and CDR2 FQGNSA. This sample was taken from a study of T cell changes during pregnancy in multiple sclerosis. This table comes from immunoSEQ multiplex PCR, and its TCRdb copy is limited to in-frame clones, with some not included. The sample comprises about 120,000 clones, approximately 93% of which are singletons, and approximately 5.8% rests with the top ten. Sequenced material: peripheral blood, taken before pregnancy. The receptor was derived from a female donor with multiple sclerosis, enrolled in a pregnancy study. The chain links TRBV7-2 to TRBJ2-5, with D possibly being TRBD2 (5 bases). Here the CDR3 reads CASSLGWAGETQYF. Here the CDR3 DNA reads TGTGCCAGCAGCTTAGGTTGGGCGGGAGAGACCCAGTACTTC.